In this sample, the clone carrying this TCR beta chain turned up a few times. This sample is part of a study of beta chain features in type 1 diabetes. The investigators reverse transcribed all of the isolated RNA, so they sequenced expressed TCRB transcripts. The method was immunoSEQ multiplex PCR; TCRdb's version includes in-frame clones alone and lacks a portion of them. Altogether around 290,000 clones are present, 8% being singletons, with the ten largest covering 1%. Trimming cost V 5 bases and J 5 bases; bases outside gene matches: 8. CDR1 is SGHVS and CDR2 is FQNEAQ in the germline V gene. The CDR3 runs to 15 residues.

This TCR was sampled from a woman between 18 and 30 years old in good health. Sequencing was performed on central memory CD4+ T cells from blood. The chain employs TRBV7-8 and TRBJ2-4; 8 bases are shared with TRBD1. This chain's CDR3 is CASSPIGQGENIQYF. CDR3 DNA: TGTGCCAGCAGCCCCATAGGACAGGGCGAAAACATTCAGTACTTC.